Listed below are T cell receptor beta chains from one sample, sequenced in a study of T cell responses to AZD1222 COVID-19 vaccine. Repertoires were generated with immunoSEQ multiplex PCR, while TCRdb's copy carries only in-frame clones and drops some. Altogether roughly 100,000 clones are present, around 90% being singletons, with the ten largest covering roughly 22%. The material sequenced was peripheral blood, taken on day 0 of AZD1222 vaccination. All receptors derive from an adult in good health. Each CDR3 is given with its conserved first and last residue. The D gene is left open where the match is weak. A row's size may be missing; if present it is once, few, many or a size class.

size	V	D	J	DNA	CDR3
NA	TRBV24-1	TRBD2	TRBJ2-1	TGTGCCACCAGTGACGGACCGAGCGGGGGTCGGAACAATGAGCAGTTCTTC	CATSDGPSGGRNNEQFF
NA	TRBV7-9	NA	TRBJ1-2	TGTGCCAGCAGCCTAGGGGATGGCTACACCTTC	CASSLGDGYTF
few	TRBV10-1	TRBD2	TRBJ2-7	TGCGCCAGCAGTGAGTCTAGCCCCTGGACTAGCGGGAGGAAGGGGTCCTACGAGCAGTACTTC	CASSESSPWTSGRKGSYEQYF
NA	TRBV9	TRBD2	TRBJ2-1	TGTGCCAGCAGCGGAGCAGCCTCTAGCGGGGGGGCCGAAAATGAGCAGTTCTTC	CASSGAASSGGAENEQFF
NA	TRBV10-1	NA	TRBJ2-1	TGCGCCAGCAGTGTGGGGGAAGCGGTCCTGGGGAATGAGCAGTTCTTC	CASSVGEAVLGNEQFF
NA	TRBV12-5	NA	TRBJ1-2	TGTGCTAGTGGTTTGGAATGGCAGGGGTATGGCTACACCTTC	CASGLEWQGYGYTF
NA	TRBV15	TRBD1	TRBJ1-5	TGTGCCACCAGCAGAGTAGGGACAGGGGTTGGGCCCCAGCATTTT	CATSRVGTGVGPQHF
NA	TRBV9	NA	TRBJ2-1	TGTGCCAGCAGCCCCCGGGTCCGAGCCAAGAGTAATGAGCAGTTCTTC	CASSPRVRAKSNEQFF
NA	TRBV5-1	NA	TRBJ2-7	TGCGCCAGCAGCTTGGGGGCGGTAACCGACTTTTACGAGCAGTACTTC	CASSLGAVTDFYEQYF
NA	TRBV11-3	NA	TRBJ2-1	TGTGCCAGCAGCTTAGGCTTGGACGGGGGTGAGCAGTTCTTC	CASSLGLDGGEQFF
NA	TRBV6-5	NA	TRBJ1-1	TGTGCCAGCAATGGGGCGGGCAACACTGAAGCTTTCTTT	CASNGAGNTEAFF
NA	TRBV7-9	TRBD1	TRBJ1-1	TGTGCCAGCAGCCCGGGACAGGGGGCACGCCTGGACACTGAAGCTTTCTTT	CASSPGQGARLDTEAFF
NA	TRBV5-1	TRBD1	TRBJ1-1	TGCGCCAGCAGCCAAGACAGGGGGCTAGGAGAAGCTTTCTTT	CASSQDRGLGEAFF
NA	TRBV6-2/TRBV6-3	TRBD1	TRBJ1-5	TGTGCCAGCAGCCCCGGGACAGGGTCGTATCAGCCCCAGCATTTT	CASSPGTGSYQPQHF
NA	TRBV7-2	NA	TRBJ1-1	TGTGCCAGCAGCTTACTAGGTTACACTGAAGCTTTCTTT	CASSLLGYTEAFF
NA	TRBV6-2/TRBV6-3	NA	TRBJ2-5	TGTGCCAGCAGTCTTCTCCTTAGAGAGACCCAGTACTTC	CASSLLLRETQYF
NA	TRBV2	NA	TRBJ2-5	TGTGCCAGCACGCAGGGGACCCAAGAGACCCAGTACTTC	CASTQGTQETQYF
NA	TRBV6-2/TRBV6-3	TRBD2	TRBJ2-5	TGTGCCAGCAGACCTAGCGGGGTAGGAGAGACCCAGTACTTC	CASRPSGVGETQYF
NA	TRBV12-5	NA	TRBJ2-1	TGTGCTAGTGGTCTCCCACCAGCCTACAATGAGCAGTTCTTC	CASGLPPAYNEQFF
NA	TRBV7-2	NA	TRBJ1-6	TGTGCCAGCAGCTTAGGGGGGGGATTTAGCTCCTATAATTCACCCCTCCACTTT	CASSLGGGFSSYNSPLHF
NA	TRBV28	NA	TRBJ1-5	TGTGCCAGCAACGGGAGGGGAGGCCAGCCCCAGCATTTT	CASNGRGGQPQHF
NA	TRBV19	NA	TRBJ2-2	TGTGCCAGTAGTTCAAGCACTAAGGGGTACACCGGGGAGCTGTTTTTT	CASSSSTKGYTGELFF
NA	TRBV7-2	NA	TRBJ2-7	TGTGCCAGCAGCTTACAAGGGTGGGAGCTCGGGTACGAGCAGTACTTC	CASSLQGWELGYEQYF
NA	TRBV7-9	TRBD1	TRBJ2-1	TGTGCCAGCAGTTCGGGACAGGGGGTTAAGTTCTTC	CASSSGQGVKFF
NA	TRBV6-5	TRBD1	TRBJ2-3	TGTGCCAGCAGTATTCAGGGACAGAGCACAGATACGCAGTATTTT	CASSIQGQSTDTQYF
few	TRBV11-2	TRBD2	TRBJ2-3	TGTGCCAGCAGCCCCCTAGCCGCGGGAGCCCCAGATACGCAGTATTTT	CASSPLAAGAPDTQYF
NA	TRBV28	TRBD1	TRBJ2-5	TGTGCCAGCAGGACAGGGGGCCGAGAGACCCAGTACTTC	CASRTGGRETQYF
NA	TRBV2	NA	TRBJ1-1	TGTGCCAGCAGTGACGGGTCTGAAGCTTTCTTT	CASSDGSEAFF
NA	TRBV18	NA	TRBJ1-4	TGTGCCAGCTCACCCCGGGACACCGAAAAACTGTTTTTT	CASSPRDTEKLFF
NA	TRBV14	NA	TRBJ1-2	TGTGCCAGCAGCCCCGGGATTAACTATGGCTACACCTTC	CASSPGINYGYTF
NA	TRBV19	NA	TRBJ2-3	TGTGCCAGTAGTATATCACAGGGAACCTCTAGCACAGATACGCAGTATTTT	CASSISQGTSSTDTQYF
NA	TRBV9	NA	TRBJ2-7	TGTGCCAGCAGCGTAGACTTAGGGTGGGCCTACGAGCAGTACTTC	CASSVDLGWAYEQYF
NA	TRBV5-1	TRBD2	TRBJ2-1	TGCGCCAGCAGCCTAGAACTAAGACTAGCGGGGGGGCTCGGTGAGCAGTTCTTC	CASSLELRLAGGLGEQFF
NA	TRBV4-2	NA	TRBJ1-1	TGTGCCAGCAGCCAAGATCTATACGGGGAGGGTAGTGCTTTCTTT	CASSQDLYGEGSAFF
few	TRBV7-2	TRBD1	TRBJ1-6	TGTGCCAGCAGCGTCCGGGACAGAGATAATTCACCCCTCCACTTT	CASSVRDRDNSPLHF
NA	TRBV5-1	TRBD1	TRBJ1-4	TGCGCCAGCAGCTCATCGGTAGGGGACAGAGCATCGAAACTGTTTTTT	CASSSSVGDRASKLFF
NA	TRBV24-1	NA	TRBJ2-3	TGTGCCACCAGTTCCCTTCTGGGGACAGATACGCAGTATTTT	CATSSLLGTDTQYF
NA	TRBV7-9	TRBD1	TRBJ1-4	TGTGCCGCGCAAAGAGACAGGGGGCGTCATGAAAAACTGTTTTTT	CAAQRDRGRHEKLFF
NA	TRBV7-6	NA	TRBJ2-1	TGTGCCAGCAAGGGGGCGGGAGGTGAGCAGTTCTTC	CASKGAGGEQFF
NA	TRBV13	NA	TRBJ2-7	TGTGCCAGCGGACTAGACCGTGAGACAGGGGCCTACGAGCAGTACTTC	CASGLDRETGAYEQYF
NA	TRBV27	TRBD1	TRBJ2-7	TGTGCCAGCAGTTTATCCCAGGGGGTCACCTACGAGCAGTACTTC	CASSLSQGVTYEQYF
NA	TRBV18	NA	TRBJ2-7	TGTGCCAGCTCACAACAACCGGTCTCCTACGAGCAGTACTTC	CASSQQPVSYEQYF
NA	TRBV6-2/TRBV6-3	NA	TRBJ2-5	TGTGCCAGCAGCGAGGGGAAGGCGTACTTC	CASSEGKAYF